These 13 T cell receptor beta chains originate from one sample sequenced in a study of blood T cells in healthy people across ages. Then a second PCR, running about 6 to 12 cycles, was carried out with a sample-barcoded 5' primer and a J-beta primer mix. A single record per CDR3 protein comes from TCRdb applying MiXCR to the 5' RACE reads. The data hold roughly 1,300,000 distinct CDR3 sequences, with roughly 64% observed a single time. The sequenced material came from blood. These receptor sequences come from a man in his late teens or twenties in good health.

The chain joins TRBV6-6 to TRBJ1-2; D gene ambiguous. This CDR3 spans 11 amino acids. CDR1 and CDR2 (germline): MNHNY, SVGAGI (reference sequence). V lost 7 bases and J lost 4, with 7 bases in between. The CDR3 DNA sequence: TGTGCCAGCAAAGGGCCCTATGGCTACACCTTC. Amino acids: CASKGPYGYTF.

This clonotype has just one count. V usage is TRBV7-9 and J usage is TRBJ2-5; no reliable D call. The length of the CDR3 is 12 residues. Germline CDR1 SEHNR, CDR2 FQNEAQ (reference sequence). V was cut by 1 base and J by 11 bases, with 11 bases left in between. In DNA, the CDR3 is TGTGCCAGCAGCTTAGAGAGTAATGAGCAGTACTTC. Translating gives CASSLESNEQYF.

This chain links TRBV18 with TRBJ2-1; D is tentatively TRBD1 or TRBD2 (7 bases each). The CDR3 runs 15 residues. The germline CDR1 and CDR2 sequences are KGHSH and LQKENI. The V gene lost 3 bases and the J gene lost 9 bases, with 18 bases spanning the gap. The CDR3 sequence: CASSPLPDREGEQFF. The CDR3 DNA is TGTGCCAGCTCACCCCTCCCCGACAGGGAGGGTGAGCAGTTCTTC.

This rearrangement joins TRBV20-1 to TRBJ2-3; the D is unclear. CDR3 size: 13 residues. Germline loops: CDR1 DFQATT, CDR2 SNEGSKA (reference sequence). The V end lost 3 bases, the J end lost 2 bases, and 9 bases lay between the germline ends. CDR3 in amino acids: CSASLLYTDTQYF. CDR3 nucleotides: TGCAGTGCTAGTTTACTTTACACAGATACGCAGTATTTT.

This rearrangement joins TRBV4-1 to TRBJ2-3, with TRBD2 matching 7 bases. CDR1 and CDR2 from the germline V gene are MGHRA and YSYEKL. The V segment lost 5 bases and the J segment 6 bases; nucleotides outside the gene matches: 11. CDR3 size: 15 residues. DNA for the CDR3: TGCGCCAGCAGCGGTCTGGGCGGGAGAGTGGATACGCAGTATTTT. Translated: CASSGLGGRVDTQYF.

This clonotype was detected a few times. The chain is built from TRBV5-1 and TRBJ2-5; D not resolved. Trimming cost V 1 base and J 1 base, with 8 bases left between them. This CDR3 spans 14 amino acids. CDR1 and CDR2 (germline): SGHRS, YFSETQ. CDR3 DNA sequence: TGCGCCAGCAGCTTGTATTCAGCCCAAGAGACCCAGTACTTC. Protein sequence: CASSLYSAQETQYF.

This clonotype was recorded once. V is TRBV29-1 and J is TRBJ1-1; D remains ambiguous. This CDR3 has 13 residues. Germline V gene data show CDR1 as SQVTM and CDR2 as ANQGSEA. Trimming removed 7 bases from V and 2 bases from J, with 14 bases in between. Here the CDR3 DNA reads TGCAGCGCCCGGGGTCCCGAAAACACTGAAGCTTTCTTT. It specifies CSARGPENTEAFF.

In its sample, this clonotype was seen once. This chain links TRBV20-1 with TRBJ2-1; TRBD2 agrees at 11 bases. Trimming at V came to 1 base and at J to 7 bases, leaving 6 bases not matched to a gene. The germline V gene encodes CDR1 DFQATT and CDR2 SNEGSKA (reference sequence). This CDR3 spans 15 amino acids. CDR3 in DNA: TGCAGTGCTAGAGGGCTAGCGGGAGGAGTTAATGAGCAGTTCTTC. This translates into CSARGLAGGVNEQFF.

This clonotype was picked up a small number of times. The rearrangement uses TRBV7-9 and TRBJ2-4; 9 nucleotides line up with TRBD1. The DNA end favors TRBJ2-7, so the J call may be wrong. The germline V gene has CDR1 SEHNR and CDR2 FQNEAQ (reference sequence). This CDR3 is built from 15 residues. The CDR3 nucleotides are TGTGCCAGCAGCCTGGGGGGACAGGGATCCGACGAGCAGTACTTC. Amino acid sequence: CASSLGGQGSDEQYF.

The chain has TRBV28 and TRBJ2-3, with 10 nucleotides matching TRBD1. Per the germline V gene, CDR1 is MDHEN and CDR2 is SYDVKM. Trimming took 5 bases from V and 4 from J; bases not matched to a gene: 3. This CDR3 has 14 residues. This CDR3 reads CASSRDRGPDTQYF. The CDR3, as DNA: TGTGCCAGCAGTCGGGACAGGGGCCCAGATACGCAGTATTTT.

The chain uses TRBV7-9 and TRBJ2-3, with TRBD2 matching 7 bases. Germline CDR1 and CDR2: SEHNR and FQNEAQ (reference sequence). The CDR3 spans 15 residues. Trimming removed 4 bases from V and 6 bases from J; junction bases left unmatched: 10. The CDR3 DNA is TGTGCCAGCAGCTGGGGAGGGGCCGCCGGCGATACGCAGTATTTT. Translated, it gives CASSWGGAAGDTQYF.

This clonotype was seen a few times. The chain links TRBV12-3 or TRBV12-4 to TRBJ2-7; either TRBD1 or TRBD2 may supply D (5 bases each). V dropped 6 bases and J dropped 6 bases, with 18 bases sitting between them. The length of the CDR3 is 14 residues. This CDR3 reads CASSNSGGGSEQYF. In nucleotides, the CDR3 is TGTGCCAGCAGCAATTCAGGTGGGGGTTCCGAGCAGTACTTC.

The V gene is TRBV5-1, the J gene TRBJ2-3, with TRBD1 matching 7 bases. The CDR3 has 15 amino acids. V lost 4 bases and J lost 2; bases outside the gene matches: 7. Germline CDR1 and CDR2: SGHRS and YFSETQ. The CDR3 nucleotides read TGCGCCAGCAGCCTAACGACAGGGTACACAGATACGCAGTATTTT. Its translation: CASSLTTGYTDTQYF.